What follows are 23 T cell receptor beta chains derived from one specimen sequenced in a study of T cell changes during pregnancy in multiple sclerosis. Assay used: immunoSEQ multiplex PCR; TCRdb lists only in-frame clones, some missing. The sample lists tens of thousands of clones; roughly 94% were seen once. Sequenced material: peripheral blood, taken in the third trimester of pregnancy. The receptors here all came from a female donor with multiple sclerosis, enrolled in a pregnancy study.

V usage is TRBV5-1 and J usage is TRBJ2-3, with D perhaps matching TRBD1 (6 bases). Germline V gene data show CDR1 as SGHRS and CDR2 as YFSETQ. Trimming cost V 2 bases and J 3 bases, with 10 bases left between them. The CDR3 covers 14 residues. The CDR3 spells CASSFSQGTDTQYF. CDR3 DNA sequence: TGCGCCAGCAGCTTTTCCCAGGGGACAGATACGCAGTATTTT.

This chain links TRBV27 with TRBJ1-5, with D perhaps TRBD1 (6 bases). The V gene lost 11 bases and the J gene lost 0 bases, with 11 bases spanning the gap. Germline V lookup: CDR1 MNHEY, CDR2 SMNVEV (reference sequence). The CDR3 has 13 amino acids. CDR3 region: CAAGAYSNQPQHF. The CDR3 nucleotides read TGTGCCGCGGGGGCATATAGCAATCAGCCCCAGCATTTT.

The chain couples TRBV10-1 to TRBJ2-1, with 14 bases identical to TRBD2. Germline V gene sequence: CDR1 WNHNN, CDR2 SYGVQD (reference sequence). This CDR3 is 16 amino acids long. J gave up 4 bases and V 6 bases, and 5 bases lay outside the gene matches. The CDR3 reads CASSFGLAGGYNEQFF. The CDR3 DNA is TGCGCCAGCAGCTTCGGACTAGCGGGAGGATACAATGAGCAGTTCTTC.

The CDR3 bases are TGTGCCAGCAGTCTGCTAGCGGGAGGAGGCAATGAGCAGTTCTTC. This codes for CASSLLAGGGNEQFF. V usage is TRBV27 and J usage is TRBJ2-1; TRBD2 matches 11 bases. Germline loops: CDR1 MNHEY, CDR2 SMNVEV (reference sequence). V shed 5 bases, J shed 6 bases, and the junction held 6 bases outside the gene matches. There are 15 residues in the CDR3.

This sequence joins TRBV4-1 and TRBJ1-2; a weak D match, TRBD1 (6 bases). CDR1 is MGHRA, CDR2 YSYEKL, per germline. V was clipped by 7 bases and J by 2 bases, with 11 bases between them. This CDR3 spans 13 amino acids. CDR3 protein: CASKGGGNYGYTF. CDR3 coding DNA: TGCGCCAGCAAGGGCGGGGGCAACTATGGCTACACCTTC.

The chain links TRBV28 to TRBJ2-7, with 13 bases fitting TRBD2. Germline V gene data show CDR1 as MDHEN and CDR2 as SYDVKM. V lost 3 bases and J lost 3; bases outside the gene matches: 14. The CDR3 loop spans 19 amino acids. The CDR3 protein is CASSFQRGLAGRPNYEQYF. CDR3 nucleotide sequence: TGTGCCAGCAGTTTTCAACGGGGACTAGCGGGACGACCGAACTACGAGCAGTACTTC.

A single count supports this clone. The chain joins TRBV7-9 to TRBJ2-7; 7 nucleotides match TRBD2. CDR1 and CDR2 (germline): SEHNR, FQNEAQ (reference sequence). Trimming cost V 1 base and J 3 bases; bases outside gene matches: 9. The CDR3 sequence is 16 residues long. The CDR3 is CASSLVVSGLYYEQYF. The CDR3 nucleotides are TGTGCCAGCAGCTTAGTTGTTAGCGGGTTATACTACGAGCAGTACTTC.

The genes are TRBV27 and TRBJ2-7; a possible D gene is TRBD1 (6 bases). The CDR3 is 14 residues long. V lost 10 bases to trimming and J lost 2 bases, with 18 bases between them. Germline assignment: CDR1 MNHEY and CDR2 SMNVEV (reference sequence). The CDR3, as DNA: TGTGCCACCTCAACCGGGACAAGGGCCTACGAGCAGTACTTC. Encoded protein: CATSTGTRAYEQYF.

This chain uses TRBV5-1 with TRBJ2-5; 8 positions match TRBD2. The germline V gene encodes CDR1 SGHRS and CDR2 YFSETQ. J gave up 4 bases and V 0 bases, and 5 bases lay outside the gene matches. The CDR3 spans 15 residues. The CDR3 is CASSLEMAGGETQYF. For the CDR3, the DNA is TGCGCCAGCAGCTTGGAGATGGCGGGGGGAGAGACCCAGTACTTC.

The rearrangement uses TRBV6-1 and TRBJ1-3; TRBD1 might be the D (6 bases). Germline V gives CDR1 MNHNS, CDR2 SASEGT. V dropped 4 bases and J dropped 0 bases, with 10 bases sitting between them. This CDR3 has 15 amino acids. As DNA, the CDR3 is TGTGCCAGCAGTGTCGGACAGAGCTCTGGAAACACCATATATTTT. This translates into CASSVGQSSGNTIYF.

The V gene is TRBV6-5, the J gene TRBJ1-1; D is possibly TRBD1 (5 bases). Germline CDR1 MNHEY, CDR2 SVGAGI. The length of the CDR3 is 15 residues. Deletions cut 2 bases from V and 6 bases from J, with 16 bases between. CDR3 residues: CASSYGLGGESEAFF. CDR3 in DNA: TGTGCCAGCAGTTACGGTCTGGGAGGGGAATCTGAAGCTTTCTTT.

The genes are TRBV15 and TRBJ2-5, with a tentative D call TRBD2 (7 bases). The germline CDR1 and CDR2 sequences are LNHNV and YYDKDF (reference sequence). This CDR3 comprises 14 residues. Trimming removed 1 base from V and 5 bases from J, with 11 bases in between. CDR3 DNA sequence: TGTGCCACCAGCAGAGGGGGGGGCCGGGAGACCCAGTACTTC. Residues: CATSRGGGRETQYF.

The rearrangement joins TRBV4-3 to TRBJ2-2; D remains ambiguous. Germline CDR1 is LGHNA and CDR2 is YSLEER. The V end was cut by 4 bases, the J end by 5 bases, with 8 bases between. The CDR3 runs to 13 residues. The CDR3 sequence is CASSPTTTGELFF. CDR3 sequence (DNA): TGCGCCAGCAGCCCCACCACTACCGGGGAGCTGTTTTTT.

This rearrangement joins TRBV18 to TRBJ1-2, with 8 bases fitting TRBD1. V lost 2 bases to trimming and J lost 8 bases; unmatched junction nucleotides: 16. The CDR3 length is 17 residues. The germline V gene encodes CDR1 KGHSH and CDR2 LQKENI. CDR3 in DNA: TGTGCCAGCTCACCATACGCAGGGGGCGCGGGATTAGTGGGCTACACCTTC. Encoded protein: CASSPYAGGAGLVGYTF.

J is TRBJ2-1 and V is TRBV5-1; 9 bases are shared with TRBD2. V trimming: 1 base; J trimming: 6 bases; junction bases outside the gene matches: 5. Germline CDR1 and CDR2: SGHRS and YFSETQ. The CDR3 consists of 15 residues. This CDR3 is CASSLNSGRVNEQFF. As DNA, the CDR3 is TGCGCCAGCAGCTTGAATAGCGGGAGAGTCAATGAGCAGTTCTTC.

This clone has just a few counts. The chain recombines TRBV30 with TRBJ1-1, with D possibly being TRBD1 (6 bases). The CDR3 spans 15 residues. Germline V lookup: CDR1 GTSNPN, CDR2 SVGIG (reference sequence). V lost 5 bases to trimming and J lost 4 bases, with 20 bases between them. Here the CDR3 reads CAWVRGGARGTEAFF. CDR3 bases: TGTGCCTGGGTCCGAGGGGGGGCCCGCGGCACTGAAGCTTTCTTT. Drawing the rest from reference TRBV30 and TRBJ1-1, the complete variable domain is SQTIHQWPATLVQPVGSPLSLECTVEGTSNPNLYWYRQAAGRGLQLLFYSVGIGQISSEVPQNLSASRPQDRQFILSSKKLLLSDSGFYLCAWVRGGARGTEAFFGQGTRLTVV.

This sequence joins TRBV12-5 and TRBJ1-2, with 9 bases matching TRBD1. The CDR3 length is 13 residues. Germline trimming cut 1 base from V and 8 bases from J; bases unmatched to any gene: 2. CDR1 is LGHNT and CDR2 is FRNRAP in the germline V gene. The DNA for the CDR3 is TGTGCTAGTGGTTTGGACAGGGGGCGAGGCTACACCTTC. This codes for CASGLDRGRGYTF.

The rearrangement joins TRBV27 to TRBJ2-7, with 8 bases that match TRBD2. With 4 bases clipped from V and 5 bases from J, the junction kept 10 bases outside the gene matches. This CDR3 has 15 amino acids. Germline assignment: CDR1 MNHEY and CDR2 SMNVEV (reference sequence). The CDR3 loop is CASSSHGRGLNEQYF. The CDR3 bases are TGTGCCAGCAGTTCCCACGGGAGGGGCCTCAACGAGCAGTACTTC.

This clone was seen more than once but under ten times. The V call is TRBV5-6, the J call TRBJ2-7, with 11 nucleotides matching TRBD1. Germline CDR1 reads SGHDT; CDR2 reads YYEEEE. Unmatched junction bases numbered 6, after V lost 3 bases and J lost 7 bases. CDR3 length equals 14 residues. CDR3 in amino acids: CASSSGTGGWEQYF. In DNA, the CDR3 is TGTGCCAGCAGCTCCGGGACAGGGGGGTGGGAGCAGTACTTC.

The chain has TRBV27 and TRBJ2-1, with D maybe TRBD1 (5 bases). CDR3 length: 16 amino acids. Germline V gene lookup returns CDR1 MNHEY and CDR2 SMNVEV (reference sequence). V was cut by 5 bases and J by 0 bases, with 14 bases left in between. The CDR3 DNA sequence: TGTGCCAGCAGTGGGTCCGGACACATCTCCTACAATGAGCAGTTCTTC. As protein: CASSGSGHISYNEQFF.

The genes are TRBV21-1 and TRBJ1-2. TRBV21-1 is given as a pseudogene. The CDR3 loop spans 18 amino acids. CDR3 nucleotide sequence: TGTGCCAGCAGCACACCACCTCCGGGGGGGAAGCTTAACTATGGCTACACCTTC. This translates into CASSTPPPGGKLNYGYTF.

This rearrangement joins TRBV7-8 to TRBJ2-1; TRBD2 aligns across 16 bases. Germline V CDR1 and CDR2: SGHVS, FQNEAQ. The J segment lost 7 bases and the V segment lost 5 bases, leaving 5 bases of the junction unmatched. This CDR3 has 16 residues. CDR3 coding DNA: TGTGCCAGCAGCGCGGGACTAGCGGGAGGGGGAAATGAGCAGTTCTTC. Translated, it gives CASSAGLAGGGNEQFF.

This chain connects TRBV27 to TRBJ1-3; perhaps TRBD1 as D (5 bases). Germline CDR1 is MNHEY and CDR2 is SMNVEV (reference sequence). The V and J ends lost 5 bases and 0 bases respectively, with 8 bases between them. This CDR3 is 14 amino acids long. Written as DNA, the CDR3 is TGTGCCAGCAGTCAAGGGGTCTCTGGAAACACCATATATTTT. As protein: CASSQGVSGNTIYF.